The T cell receptor (beta chain) described here comes from a study of CD8 T cells in ankylosing spondylitis. Concerning this clonotype itself: The target antigen is unknown.

Losses at the gene ends were 0 bases for V and 9 bases for J; bases not matched to a gene: 14. The CDR3 totals 17 residues. The germline CDR1 and CDR2 sequences are LGHNA and YNFKEQ. Study-wide points: Reported data indicate significant enrichment of disease-linked clones within matched ankylosing spondylitis synovial fluid. Typical of ankylosing spondylitis blood, it appeared, was a TCR beta motif of fewer than ten highly homologous variants.

TCRdb redid the calling of the 5' RACE reads with MiXCR, one entry per CDR3 protein. This sample has roughly 250,000 distinct CDR3 sequences, with under 12% found just once. The sequence was obtained from a male donor with ankylosing spondylitis or in good health (not recorded which). This sequence joins TRBV4-2 and TRBJ2-1, with 7 bases matching TRBD2. The sequenced sample consisted of blood, either unsorted or a sorted T cell fraction (not recorded which). In nucleotides, the CDR3 is TGTGCCAGCAGCCAAGATCCGTGGGAGGGCGTTACGGGTGAGCAGTTCTTC. Its translation: CASSQDPWEGVTGEQFF.